The 26 T cell receptor beta chains reported below all come from one sample, sequenced in a study of blood T cells in healthy people across ages. Then a second PCR, running roughly 7 to 11 cycles, was carried out with a sample-barcoded 5' primer and a J-beta primer mix. In TCRdb, the 5' RACE reads were re-called with MiXCR into one record per CDR3 protein. Counted here are about 1.8 million distinct CDR3 sequences, just under 50% occurring once; the ten biggest clones make up roughly 2%. Input material: blood. These receptors came from a woman in her forties in good health.

In this sample, this clonotype turned up a few times. The chain has TRBV6-1 and TRBJ2-1; D is unclear. With 6 bases removed from V and 4 bases from J, the gap between germline ends came to 13 bases. Germline-derived CDR1 and CDR2 are MNHNS and SASEGT. The CDR3 is made up of 14 amino acids. CDR3 amino acids: CASRTEQGYNEQFF. Here the CDR3 DNA reads TGTGCCAGCAGGACCGAACAAGGTTACAATGAGCAGTTCTTC.

The rearrangement joins TRBV6-5 to TRBJ2-3; no clear D gene. The germline V gene encodes CDR1 MNHEY and CDR2 SVGAGI. The CDR3 extends over 13 amino acids. Trimming removed 6 bases at V and 3 bases at J, with 10 bases between. The CDR3 DNA reads as TGTGCCAGCAGAAACAGATTTACAGATACGCAGTATTTT. Its translation: CASRNRFTDTQYF.

The gene calls are TRBV28 and TRBJ2-1, with D hard to call. V lost 3 bases and J lost 7, with 7 bases in between. Looked up from germline, CDR1 is MDHEN and CDR2 is SYDVKM. The CDR3 is 12 residues long. CDR3 bases: TGTGCCAGCAGTTTCTTTCGAAATGAGCAGTTCTTC. Its translation is CASSFFRNEQFF.

This clonotype was picked up many times. The V and J genes are TRBV6-6 and TRBJ2-5; 8 bases align to TRBD2. Trimming took 6 bases from V and 3 from J; bases not matched to a gene: 3. Per the germline V gene, CDR1 is MNHNY and CDR2 is SVGAGI (reference sequence). The CDR3 loop spans 13 amino acids. DNA for the CDR3: TGTGCCAGCAGGTCGGGAGGGGAAGAGACCCAGTACTTC. Translated: CASRSGGEETQYF.

This clonotype showed up just a few times. The genes are TRBV15 and TRBJ2-7; D gene ambiguous. The DNA end lines up better with TRBJ2-5; the J call may be wrong. Germline CDR1 is LNHNV and CDR2 is YYDKDF (reference sequence). CDR3 length: 12 amino acids. The CDR3 bases are TGTGCCACCAGTCGGTGGAAGGAGACCCAGTACTTC. Its protein product is CATSRWKETQYF.

The table lists this clonotype with a few counts. A read error is possible here, since a much larger clone lies one base away. The V and J genes are TRBV4-3 and TRBJ2-5; D remains unclear. Germline assignment: CDR1 LGHNA and CDR2 YSLEER. Trimming took 2 bases from V and 9 from J, leaving 10 bases between them. The CDR3 covers 12 residues. CDR3 residues: CASSQNAGAQYF. CDR3 sequence (DNA): TGCGCCAGCAGCCAAAACGCAGGCGCCCAGTACTTC.

The genes are TRBV4-3 and TRBJ2-7; 11 bases align to TRBD2. Germline V gives CDR1 LGHNA, CDR2 YSLEER. V shed 0 bases and J 7 bases; nucleotides not matched to a gene: 8. The CDR3 runs 16 residues. The CDR3 spells CASSQDGLAGGNEQYF. The CDR3 DNA sequence: TGCGCCAGCAGCCAAGATGGTCTAGCGGGGGGCAATGAGCAGTACTTC.

In the case of this clonotype: An end of the junction does not agree with germline; a read error may underlie this. The chain employs TRBV29-1 and TRBJ2-3; unclear D gene. Germline V gene lookup returns CDR1 SQVTM and CDR2 ANQGSEA. This CDR3 region has 11 residues. The CDR3 spells CSVEGSDTRYF. CDR3 bases: TGCAGCGTTGAAGGTTCCGATACGCGGTATTTT.

The chain uses TRBV6-4 and TRBJ2-3; 7 nucleotides agree with TRBD2. CDR3 length: 14 amino acids. Germline CDR1 and CDR2: MRHNA and SNTAGT. Trimming cost V 7 bases and J 2 bases; bases outside gene matches: 6. The CDR3 coding sequence is TGTGCCAGCATTGGGACTACAAACACAGATACGCAGTATTTT. Amino acids: CASIGTTNTDTQYF.

The rearrangement joins TRBV27 to TRBJ1-1, with D possibly TRBD1 on 5 matching bases. CDR3 size: 17 residues. Trimming cost V 5 bases and J 4 bases, with 23 bases left between them. Germline-derived CDR1 and CDR2 are MNHEY and SMNVEV (reference sequence). For the CDR3, the DNA is TGTGCCAGCAGTCTCATGGTATCCTTAACTGGGGGCACTGAAGCTTTCTTT. This sequence encodes CASSLMVSLTGGTEAFF.

This clonotype was seen more than once but under ten times. The chain uses TRBV4-2 and TRBJ2-1; D possibly corresponds to TRBD1 (6 bases). CDR1 LGHNA and CDR2 YNFKEQ come from the germline V gene. V was trimmed by 4 bases and J by 5 bases, leaving 15 bases between them. The CDR3 length is 15 residues. CDR3 region: CASSRTGIGHNEQFF. CDR3 bases: TGTGCCAGCAGCCGCACAGGGATTGGGCACAATGAGCAGTTCTTC.

This clonotype has a handful of counts. The V gene is TRBV7-2, the J gene TRBJ2-1; 8 positions match TRBD2. Germline assignment: CDR1 SGHTA and CDR2 FQGNSA. The CDR3 spans 11 residues. Trimming took 7 bases from V and 10 from J; bases not matched to a gene: 3. CDR3 residues: CASTGGREQFF. CDR3 nucleotides: TGTGCCAGCACGGGGGGGAGGGAGCAGTTCTTC.

This rearrangement joins TRBV29-1 to TRBJ2-7; 8 nucleotides match TRBD1. Germline V gives CDR1 SQVTM, CDR2 ANQGSEA. This CDR3 has 14 amino acids. The DNA of the CDR3 is TGCAGTGCGGCACGTACAGGGGGGACCTACGAGCAGTACTTC. Translated: CSAARTGGTYEQYF.

There are a few counts of this clonotype. The chain joins TRBV4-3 to TRBJ2-3; D call uncertain. Germline V gene lookup returns CDR1 LGHNA and CDR2 YSLEER. V was shortened by 4 bases and J by 10 bases, with 18 bases between the two germline ends. The CDR3 has 14 amino acids. The CDR3 spells CASSLRRSGPAQYF. CDR3 bases: TGCGCCAGCAGCCTAAGAAGGTCCGGTCCGGCGCAGTATTTT.

This clonotype was picked up a small number of times. The chain links TRBV20-1 to TRBJ1-2; D gene uncertain. Trimming removed 6 bases from V and 8 bases from J, with 7 bases in between. This CDR3 has 9 amino acids. Germline V gene lookup returns CDR1 DFQATT and CDR2 SNEGSKA (reference sequence). DNA for the CDR3: TGCAGTGCCCTGGAGGGCTACACCTTC. It encodes CSALEGYTF.

This chain joins TRBV7-2 and TRBJ1-2; 9 bases agree with TRBD1. Germline V lookup: CDR1 SGHTA, CDR2 FQGNSA. The CDR3 extends over 14 amino acids. The ends lost 4 bases at V and 7 bases at J; junction bases unmatched: 7. CDR3 protein: CASSSQQGAGGYTF. The DNA of the CDR3 is TGTGCCAGCAGCTCGCAACAGGGGGCGGGTGGCTACACCTTC.

The chain joins TRBV28 to TRBJ1-2, with 8 bases identical to TRBD1. This CDR3 comprises 14 residues. The germline V gene has CDR1 MDHEN and CDR2 SYDVKM. Trimming removed 4 bases from V and 6 bases from J; junction bases left unmatched: 7. CDR3 coding DNA: TGTGCCAGCAGTTCCCGGGCAGGGGGCGATGGCTACACCTTC. It codes for CASSSRAGGDGYTF.

This clonotype was counted at least ten times. This chain uses TRBV7-2 with TRBJ2-5; 9 nucleotides line up with TRBD1. The germline CDR1 and CDR2 sequences are SGHTA and FQGNSA. The CDR3 contains 15 residues. Trimming at V came to 0 bases and at J to 5 bases, leaving 4 bases not matched to a gene. CDR3 nucleotide sequence: TGTGCCAGCAGCTTAGCAGGGACAGGGTTGGAGACCCAGTACTTC. Protein sequence: CASSLAGTGLETQYF.

The rearrangement links TRBV5-1 to TRBJ2-1, with D tentatively TRBD1 or TRBD2 (5 bases each). The germline V and J ends were trimmed by 4 bases and 3 bases, with 14 bases remaining between them. CDR3 size: 15 residues. Germline values: CDR1 SGHRS, CDR2 YFSETQ. CDR3 coding DNA: TGCGCCAGCAGCACCGCCGGGACCAACTACAATGAGCAGTTCTTC. Protein sequence: CASSTAGTNYNEQFF.

This chain links TRBV10-3 with TRBJ2-1; 8 bases match TRBD2. The J call may be incorrect, as the DNA end agrees better with TRBJ2-7. Germline V gives CDR1 ENHRY, CDR2 SYGVKD. The CDR3 length is 15 residues. CDR3 sequence reads: CAISDSGGRYNEQYF. CDR3 nucleotide sequence: TGTGCCATCAGTGACTCTGGCGGGAGGTACAATGAGCAGTACTTC.

The chain combines TRBV5-1 with TRBJ2-3; possible D gene TRBD2, 6 bases. V was shortened by 5 bases and J by 0 bases, with 13 bases between the two germline ends. CDR3 length: 15 amino acids. The germline V gene has CDR1 SGHRS and CDR2 YFSETQ. The DNA for the CDR3 is TGCGCCAGCAGGTTGTTCGCGGGGAGCACAGATACGCAGTATTTT. Translated, it gives CASRLFAGSTDTQYF.

The sample holds a few counts of this clonotype. The genes are TRBV10-3 and TRBJ1-6; a possible D gene is TRBD1 (5 bases). The CDR3 has 13 residues. Germline values: CDR1 ENHRY, CDR2 SYGVKD. The germline V and J ends were trimmed by 8 bases and 7 bases, with 12 bases remaining between them. The CDR3 sequence: CAIYSGNNSPLHF. The CDR3 DNA reads TGTGCCATCTACTCAGGGAACAATTCACCCCTCCACTTT.

The sample holds a few counts of this clonotype. The rearrangement uses TRBV5-1 and TRBJ2-1, with D perhaps TRBD1 (5 bases). V shed 0 bases and J shed 2 bases, with 9 bases lying between them. The germline V gene encodes CDR1 SGHRS and CDR2 YFSETQ. The CDR3 has 15 residues. CDR3 sequence: CASSLEGETYNEQFF. The CDR3 region has the DNA TGCGCCAGCAGCTTGGAAGGGGAAACCTACAATGAGCAGTTCTTC.

The V gene is TRBV15, the J gene TRBJ1-1, with 7 bases lining up with TRBD1. The CDR3 contains 14 residues. V shed 1 base and J 5 bases; nucleotides not matched to a gene: 4. Looked up from germline, CDR1 is LNHNV and CDR2 is YYDKDF (reference sequence). Here the CDR3 DNA reads TGTGCCACCAGCAGAGGTCAGGGGGAAACTGAAGCTTTCTTT. It yields the protein CATSRGQGETEAFF.

Regarding this clonotype: At one end, the junction sequence differs from germline, possibly due to a read error. V gene TRBV5-1 combines with J gene TRBJ2-7; D remains ambiguous. The CDR3 runs 15 residues. Germline V CDR1 and CDR2: SGHRS, YFSETQ. In DNA form, the CDR3 reads TGCGCCTGCAGCTTGCTTCCTAGACCCCCCTACGAGCAGTACTTC. Its translation is CACSLLPRPPYEQYF.

The CDR3 DNA follows: TGTGCCAGCAGCCCCGGCTCCCTTCGCACAGATACGCAGTATTTT. Its protein product is CASSPGSLRTDTQYF. The chain recombines TRBV7-2 with TRBJ2-3; the D is unclear. This CDR3 comprises 15 residues. Germline values: CDR1 SGHTA, CDR2 FQGNSA. Between the trimmed V and J ends, which lost 5 bases and 1 base, there was a span of 13 bases.